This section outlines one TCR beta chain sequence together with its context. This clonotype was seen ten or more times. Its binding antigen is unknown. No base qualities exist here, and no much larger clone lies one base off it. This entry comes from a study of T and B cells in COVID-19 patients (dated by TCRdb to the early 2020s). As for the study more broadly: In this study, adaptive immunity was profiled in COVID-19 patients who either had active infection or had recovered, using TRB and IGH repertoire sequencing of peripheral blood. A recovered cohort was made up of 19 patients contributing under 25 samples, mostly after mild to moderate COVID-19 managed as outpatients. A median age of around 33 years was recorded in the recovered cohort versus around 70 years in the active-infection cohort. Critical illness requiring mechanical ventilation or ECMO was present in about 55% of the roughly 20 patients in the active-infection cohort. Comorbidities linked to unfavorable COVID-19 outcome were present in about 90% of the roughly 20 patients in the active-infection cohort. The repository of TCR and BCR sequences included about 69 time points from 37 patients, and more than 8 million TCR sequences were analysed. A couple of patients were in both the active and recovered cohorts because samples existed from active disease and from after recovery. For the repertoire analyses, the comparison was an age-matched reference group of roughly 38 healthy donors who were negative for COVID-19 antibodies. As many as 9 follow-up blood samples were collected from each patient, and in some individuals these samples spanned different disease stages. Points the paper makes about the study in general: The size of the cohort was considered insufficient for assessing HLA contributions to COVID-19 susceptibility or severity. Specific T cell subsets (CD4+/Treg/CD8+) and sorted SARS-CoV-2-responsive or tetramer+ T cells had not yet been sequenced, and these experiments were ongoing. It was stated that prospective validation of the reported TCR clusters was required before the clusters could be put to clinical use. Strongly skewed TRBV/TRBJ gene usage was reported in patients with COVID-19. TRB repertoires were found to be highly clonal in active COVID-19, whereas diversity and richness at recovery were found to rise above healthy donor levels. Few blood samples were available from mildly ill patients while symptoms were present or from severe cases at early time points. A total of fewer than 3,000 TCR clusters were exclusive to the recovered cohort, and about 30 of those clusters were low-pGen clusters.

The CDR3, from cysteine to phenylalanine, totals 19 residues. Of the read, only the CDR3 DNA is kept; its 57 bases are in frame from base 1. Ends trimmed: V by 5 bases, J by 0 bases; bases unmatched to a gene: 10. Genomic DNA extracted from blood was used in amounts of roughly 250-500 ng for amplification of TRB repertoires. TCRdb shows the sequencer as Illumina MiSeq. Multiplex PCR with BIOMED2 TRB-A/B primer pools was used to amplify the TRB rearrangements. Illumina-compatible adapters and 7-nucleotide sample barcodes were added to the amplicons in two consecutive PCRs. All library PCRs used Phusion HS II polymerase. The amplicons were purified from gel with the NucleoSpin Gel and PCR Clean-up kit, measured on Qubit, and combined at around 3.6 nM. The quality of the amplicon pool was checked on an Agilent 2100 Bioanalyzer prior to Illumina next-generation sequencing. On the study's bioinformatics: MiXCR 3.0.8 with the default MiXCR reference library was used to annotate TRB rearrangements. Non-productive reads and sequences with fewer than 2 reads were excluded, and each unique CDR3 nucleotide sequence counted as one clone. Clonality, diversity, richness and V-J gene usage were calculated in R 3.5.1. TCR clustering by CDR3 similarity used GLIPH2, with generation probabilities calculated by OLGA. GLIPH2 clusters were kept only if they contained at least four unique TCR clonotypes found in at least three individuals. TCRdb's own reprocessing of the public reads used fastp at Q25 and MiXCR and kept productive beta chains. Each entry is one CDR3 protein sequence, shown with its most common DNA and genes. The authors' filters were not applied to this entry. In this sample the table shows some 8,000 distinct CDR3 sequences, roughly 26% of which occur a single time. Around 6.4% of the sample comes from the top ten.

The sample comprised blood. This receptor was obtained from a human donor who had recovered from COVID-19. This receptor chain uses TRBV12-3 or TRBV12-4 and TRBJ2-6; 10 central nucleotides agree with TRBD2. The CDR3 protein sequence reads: CASSGLLAGTLSGANVLTF. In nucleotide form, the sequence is TGTGCCAGCAGTGGCCTACTAGCGGGAACGCTCTCTGGGGCCAACGTCCTGACTTTC.